This T cell receptor (beta chain) was recovered during a study of technical replicates of blood from a few donors. Profiling relied on immunoSEQ multiplex PCR, and the TCRdb table lists in-frame clones only, not all of them. The profile covers roughly 80,000 clones, with around 91% appearing a single time and 0.41% taken by the ten largest. With V trimmed by 5 bases and J by 11 bases, 9 bases remained unmatched. The CDR3 has 13 residues. Germline values: CDR1 SNHLY, CDR2 FYNNEI. The specimen sequenced was T cells isolated from PBMCs. The gene calls are TRBV2 and TRBJ1-1; 9 nucleotides agree with TRBD1. The clonotype was recovered from a human donor in good health. CDR3 DNA: TGTGCCAGCAGTCATAACAGGGGGCAGTGGGCTTTCTTT. This translates into CASSHNRGQWAFF.